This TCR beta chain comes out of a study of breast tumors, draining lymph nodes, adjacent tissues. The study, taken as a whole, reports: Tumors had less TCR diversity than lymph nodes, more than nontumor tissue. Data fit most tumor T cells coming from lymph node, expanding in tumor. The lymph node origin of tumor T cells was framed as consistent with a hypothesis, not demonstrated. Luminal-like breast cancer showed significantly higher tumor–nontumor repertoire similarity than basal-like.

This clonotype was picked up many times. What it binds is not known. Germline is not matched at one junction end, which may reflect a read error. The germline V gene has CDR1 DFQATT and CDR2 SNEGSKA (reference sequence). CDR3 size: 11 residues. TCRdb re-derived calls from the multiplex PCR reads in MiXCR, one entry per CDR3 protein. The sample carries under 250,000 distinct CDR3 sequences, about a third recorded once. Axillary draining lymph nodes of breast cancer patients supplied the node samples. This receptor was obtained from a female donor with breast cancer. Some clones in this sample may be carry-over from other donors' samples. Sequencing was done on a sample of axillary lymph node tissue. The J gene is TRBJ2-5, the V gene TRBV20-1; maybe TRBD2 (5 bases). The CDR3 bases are TGCAGTGCTAGCTCGTGGGAGACCCAGTCCTTC. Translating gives CSASSWETQSF.